This T cell receptor beta chain was captured by sequencing in a study of human T cells and chemical hapten exposure. Study observations and caveats: There were significantly more large CDR3 similarity clusters among expanded TCRs than among controls. TCRs at a frequency above 1 in 1000 stayed unchanged with DPC sensitization.

The library labeled individual cDNA molecules by adding unique molecular identifiers to them. TCRdb re-called the RACE reads with MiXCR, one entry per CDR3 protein. The table shows around 95,000 distinct CDR3 sequences, with approximately 10% occurring only once. CDR3 length: 14 amino acids. The germline V gene encodes CDR1 MNHNY and CDR2 SVGAGI (reference sequence). With V trimmed by 8 bases and J by 6 bases, 6 bases remained unmatched. Time point of the sample: pre-sensitization, week 0. Treatment noted: therapeutic diphenylcyclopropenone sensitization with weekly scalp DPC. This clonotype was counted at least ten times. Its target is unknown.

The specimen was whole blood, collected in connection with sensitization to the hapten diphenylcyclopropenone (DPC). The gene calls are TRBV6-6 and TRBJ2-1, with TRBD2 matching 11 bases. The receptor comes from a woman in her sixties or seventies with alopecia areata. Some clones in this sample may be carry-over from other donors' samples. CDR3 nucleotide sequence: TGTGCCAGCGTGACTAGCGGGGCCTTCAATGAGCAGTTCTTC. This sequence encodes CASVTSGAFNEQFF.